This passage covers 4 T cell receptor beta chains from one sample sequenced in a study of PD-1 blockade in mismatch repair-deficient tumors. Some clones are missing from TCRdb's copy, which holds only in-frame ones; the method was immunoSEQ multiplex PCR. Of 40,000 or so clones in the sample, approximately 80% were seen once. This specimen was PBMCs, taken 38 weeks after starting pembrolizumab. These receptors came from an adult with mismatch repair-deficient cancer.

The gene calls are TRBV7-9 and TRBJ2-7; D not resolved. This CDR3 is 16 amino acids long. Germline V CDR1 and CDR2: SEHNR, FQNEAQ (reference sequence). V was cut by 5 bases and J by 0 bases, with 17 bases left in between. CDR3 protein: CASSPNKYTLSYEQYF. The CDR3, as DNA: TGTGCCAGCAGCCCAAACAAATACACCCTCTCCTACGAGCAGTACTTC.

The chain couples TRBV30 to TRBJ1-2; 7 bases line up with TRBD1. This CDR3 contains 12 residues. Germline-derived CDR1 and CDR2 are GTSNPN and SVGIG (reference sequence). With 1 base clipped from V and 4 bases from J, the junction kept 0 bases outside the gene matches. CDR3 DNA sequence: TGTGCCTGGAGTGGACAGGGCTATGGCTACACCTTC. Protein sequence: CAWSGQGYGYTF.

CDR3 bases: TGCAGCGTGGCACAGGGGTCCTACTCCTACGAGCAGTACTTC. Protein: CSVAQGSYSYEQYF. This sequence joins TRBV29-1 and TRBJ2-7, with 7 bases fitting TRBD1. Germline CDR1 is SQVTM and CDR2 is ANQGSEA. Trimming at V came to 6 bases and at J to 0 bases, leaving 8 bases not matched to a gene. The CDR3 sequence is 14 residues long.

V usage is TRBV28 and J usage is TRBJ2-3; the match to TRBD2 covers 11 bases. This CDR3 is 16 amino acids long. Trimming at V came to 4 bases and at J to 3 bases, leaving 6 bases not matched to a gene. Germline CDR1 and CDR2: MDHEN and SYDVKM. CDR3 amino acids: CASSSPTSGETDTQYF. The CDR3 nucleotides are TGTGCCAGCAGTTCCCCGACTAGCGGGGAGACAGATACGCAGTATTTT.